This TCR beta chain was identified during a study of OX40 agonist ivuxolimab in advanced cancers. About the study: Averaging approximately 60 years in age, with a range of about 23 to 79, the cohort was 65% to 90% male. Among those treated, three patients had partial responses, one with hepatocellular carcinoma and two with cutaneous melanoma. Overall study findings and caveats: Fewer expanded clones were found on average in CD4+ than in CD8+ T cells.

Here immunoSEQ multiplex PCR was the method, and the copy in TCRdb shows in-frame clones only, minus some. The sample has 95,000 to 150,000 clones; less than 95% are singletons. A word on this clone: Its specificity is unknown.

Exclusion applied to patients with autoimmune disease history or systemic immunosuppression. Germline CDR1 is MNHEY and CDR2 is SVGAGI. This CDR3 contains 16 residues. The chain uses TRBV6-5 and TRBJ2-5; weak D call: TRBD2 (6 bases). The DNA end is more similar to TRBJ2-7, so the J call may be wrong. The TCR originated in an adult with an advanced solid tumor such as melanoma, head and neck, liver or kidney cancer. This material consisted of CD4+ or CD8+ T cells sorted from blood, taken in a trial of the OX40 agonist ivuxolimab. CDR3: CASSYSSVAVWYEQYF. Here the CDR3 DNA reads TGTGCCAGCAGTTACTCATCGGTAGCGGTGTGGTACGAGCAGTACTTC.